This is a list of T cell receptor beta chains from one sample in a study of blood T cell repertoires in COVID-19. TCRdb keeps only in-frame clones here, not all; method: immunoSEQ multiplex PCR. This table has over 65,000 clones, around 87% appearing once. Sequencing was performed on peripheral blood. These receptors were taken from a woman in her sixties or seventies with acute or convalescent COVID-19. Each CDR3 is given with its conserved first and last residue. D genes are given only for firm matches. Clone size, where shown, is once, few, many, or a class for clones that have expanded.

TRBV5-1	TRBD2	NA	TRBJ2-5	TGCGCCAGCAGCGGGGCGGGGGGGCCACAGGAGACCCAGTACTTC	CASSGAGGPQETQYF
TRBV5-6	NA	NA	TRBJ2-1	TGTGCCAGCAGCCGGACAGTGGATGAGCAGTTCTTC	CASSRTVDEQFF
TRBV30	NA	NA	TRBJ1-6	TGTGCCTGGAGTGTAAGGGGCTGGAATTCACCCCTCCACTTT	CAWSVRGWNSPLHF
TRBV30	TRBD2	NA	TRBJ2-2	TGTGCCTGGAGTGTACTTGGACTAGCGGGAGTATATACCGGGGAGCTGTTTTTT	CAWSVLGLAGVYTGELFF
TRBV28	NA	NA	TRBJ1-5	TGTGCCAGCAGGGAGGGAGGAACTAGCAATCAGCCCCAGCATTTT	CASREGGTSNQPQHF
TRBV7-9	TRBD2	NA	TRBJ2-5	TGTGCCAGCAGCAAGACTAGCGGAAAAGAGACCCAGTACTTC	CASSKTSGKETQYF
TRBV6-6	NA	NA	TRBJ1-3	TGTGCCAGCAGCGGTTCTGGAAACACCATATATTTT	CASSGSGNTIYF
TRBV30	NA	NA	TRBJ1-5	TGTGCCTGGAGCAACGGGAGAGATCAGCCCCAGCATTTT	CAWSNGRDQPQHF
TRBV5-4	TRBD1	once	TRBJ1-4	TGTGCCAGCAGCGCACAGGGGGAAAAACTGTTTTTT	CASSAQGEKLFF
TRBV18	NA	NA	TRBJ1-6	TGTGCCAGCTCACAGGGGATGAATTCACCCCTCCACTTT	CASSQGMNSPLHF
TRBV7-9	NA	once	TRBJ1-3	TGTGCCAGCAGCAAAATTAGGAGCAGCGATAACTCTGGAAACACCATATATTTT	CASSKIRSSDNSGNTIYF
TRBV5-5	TRBD1	NA	TRBJ1-5	TGTGCCAGCAGCGTGGACAGGGGCGGCAATCAGCCCCAGCATTTT	CASSVDRGGNQPQHF
TRBV7-2	TRBD2	NA	TRBJ2-3	TGTGCCAGCAGCTTCTCTAGCGGGGAGTCGGATACGCAGTATTTT	CASSFSSGESDTQYF
TRBV5-6	NA	NA	TRBJ2-5	TGCGCCAGCAGCTTGGCTGGGGGGGGGCAGACCCAGTACTTC	CASSLAGGGQTQYF
TRBV21-1	NA	NA	TRBJ1-1	TGTGCCAGCAGCAAACGAACAGGGAACAAGACTGAAGCTTTCTTT	CASSKRTGNKTEAFF
TRBV6-5	NA	NA	TRBJ2-3	TGTGCCAGCAGACAAAGCACAGATACGCAGTATTTT	CASRQSTDTQYF
TRBV5-1	NA	NA	TRBJ2-2	TGCGCCAGCAGCCTCTCACGGGGGGCCACCGGGGAGCTGTTTTTT	CASSLSRGATGELFF
TRBV10-2	NA	NA	TRBJ1-5	TGCGCCAGCAGTGAGTCGAAGGCCGGGGATCAGCCCCAGCATTTT	CASSESKAGDQPQHF
TRBV2	NA	NA	TRBJ1-4	TGTGCCAGCATGGACGGAGGCTTTAATGAAAAACTGTTTTTT	CASMDGGFNEKLFF
TRBV6-1	TRBD1	once	TRBJ2-1	TGTGCCAGCAGTGAACAGGGGGAAGGGGATGAGCAGTTCTTC	CASSEQGEGDEQFF
TRBV5-5	TRBD1	NA	TRBJ1-6	TGTGCCAGCAGCACGGGACAGGCTAGCTCCTATAATTCACCCCTCCACTTT	CASSTGQASSYNSPLHF
TRBV5-1	TRBD2	NA	TRBJ2-3	TGCGCCAGCAGCGCACTAGCGGCGTGGGGAGATACGCAGTATTTT	CASSALAAWGDTQYF
TRBV20-1	NA	few	TRBJ1-5	TGCAGTGCTAGTTGGGGCGGGGACTCACATTCCATTAGCAATCAGCCCCAGCATTTT	CSASWGGDSHSISNQPQHF
TRBV7-2	NA	NA	TRBJ2-3	TGTGCCAGCAGCCTATGGACAGAGGGCACAGATACGCAGTATTTT	CASSLWTEGTDTQYF